The 5 T cell receptor beta chains below come from one sample, sequenced in a study of cytomegalovirus exposure and HLA in healthy donors. TCRdb's copy holds only in-frame clones and misses some; the assay was immunoSEQ multiplex PCR. The data contain tens of thousands of clones, around 94% of them singletons. Sequences were obtained from PBMCs. These receptor sequences come from a woman in her late teens or twenties in good health and CMV-seropositive.

The sample holds one count of this clone. The chain employs TRBV7-2 and TRBJ1-1; the D gene is possibly TRBD1 (5 bases). Trimming stripped 5 bases from V and 4 bases from J, with 14 bases between. There are 14 residues in the CDR3. Germline CDR1 reads SGHTA; CDR2 reads FQGNSA. In nucleotides, the CDR3 is TGTGCCAGCAGCCAGGACATGGTGGTCACTGAAGCTTTCTTT. This sequence encodes CASSQDMVVTEAFF.

The V call is TRBV5-4, the J call TRBJ2-5; 13 bases align to TRBD2. CDR1 and CDR2 (germline): SGHNT, YYREEE (reference sequence). The CDR3 consists of 16 residues. J gave up 2 bases and V 4 bases, and 5 bases lay outside the gene matches. In DNA form, the CDR3 reads TGTGCCAGCAGCCGACGACTAGCGGGGGGTCAAGAGACCCAGTACTTC. Amino acids: CASSRRLAGGQETQYF. Combining the CDR3 with reference TRBV5-4 and TRBJ2-5 gives the whole variable domain ETGVTQSPTHLIKTRGQQVTLRCSSQSGHNTVSWYQQALGQGPQFIFQYYREEENGRGNFPPRFSGLQFPNYSSELNVNALELDDSALYLCASSRRLAGGQETQYFGPGTRLLVL.

The chain uses TRBV28 and TRBJ2-3, with a tentative D call TRBD1 (6 bases). CDR1 is MDHEN and CDR2 is SYDVKM in the germline V gene. V lost 4 bases to trimming and J lost 3 bases, with 14 bases between them. The CDR3 covers 15 residues. The CDR3 loop reads CASSSQGKGTDTQYF. DNA for the CDR3: TGTGCCAGCAGTTCTCAGGGGAAGGGGACAGATACGCAGTATTTT.

This rearrangement joins TRBV9 to TRBJ1-6; D gene uncertain. V dropped 1 base and J dropped 3 bases, with 8 bases sitting between them. CDR1 is SGDLS, CDR2 YYNGEE, per germline. The CDR3 loop spans 15 amino acids. The CDR3: CASSVIKHYNSPLHF. CDR3 DNA: TGTGCCAGCAGCGTAATAAAACACTATAATTCACCCCTCCACTTT. Full variable domain (remainder filled in from reference TRBV9 and TRBJ1-6): DSGVTQTPKHLITATGQRVTLRCSPRSGDLSVYWYQQSLDQGLQFLIQYYNGEERAKGNILERFSAQQFPDLHSELNLSSLELGDSALYFCASSVIKHYNSPLHFGNGTRLTVT.

This chain joins TRBV6-1 and TRBJ2-1; D is undetermined. This CDR3 region has 15 residues. Germline V gives CDR1 MNHNS, CDR2 SASEGT. Trimming pared 8 bases from V and 0 bases from J, leaving 14 bases between. CDR3 sequence: CASEAVLGSYNEQFF. CDR3 bases: TGTGCCAGCGAGGCCGTTTTGGGCTCCTACAATGAGCAGTTCTTC.